The next 13 T cell receptor beta chains were all read from a single sample in a study of blood T cell repertoires in COVID-19. The protocol was immunoSEQ multiplex PCR, while the TCRdb copy is restricted to in-frame clones and leaves out a portion. Counted here are 100,000 to 120,000 clones, around 86% occurring once; the ten biggest clones make up roughly 4.5%. The sequencing sample was made of peripheral blood. These receptor sequences come from a man aged 45-60 years with acute or convalescent COVID-19.

The chain is built from TRBV3-1 (or the pseudogene TRBV3-2) and TRBJ2-1; D is uncertain. The CDR3 runs 11 residues. V lost 6 bases and J 12 bases, leaving 12 bases between the germline ends. Germline lookup yields CDR1 LGHDT and CDR2 YNNKEL (reference sequence). The CDR3 spells CASSLETSQFF. DNA for the CDR3: TGTGCCAGCAGTCTGGAGACGTCGCAGTTCTTC.

J is TRBJ2-5 and V is TRBV7-2; 8 bases match TRBD1. The germline gives CDR1 SGHTA, CDR2 FQGNSA. V gave up 4 bases and J gave up 5 bases; unmatched junction bases: 6. The CDR3 extends over 14 amino acids. CDR3 in DNA: TGTGCCAGCAGCTCAAACGCAGGGGGCGAGACCCAGTACTTC. This encodes CASSSNAGGETQYF. Together with reference TRBV7-2 and TRBJ2-5, the CDR3 gives the full variable domain: GAGVSQSPSNKVTEKGKDVELRCDPISGHTALYWYRQSLGQGLEFLIYFQGNSAPDKSGLPSDRFSAERTGGSVSTLTIQRTQQEDSAVYLCASSSNAGGETQYFGPGTRLLVL.

The chain recombines TRBV19 with TRBJ2-2; possible D gene TRBD2, 5 bases. The CDR3 has 14 residues. Germline-derived CDR1 and CDR2 are LNHDA and SQIVND (reference sequence). V lost 3 bases to trimming and J lost 1 base, with 6 bases between them. CDR3 residues: CASSISGNTGELFF. The CDR3 bases are TGTGCCAGTAGTATCAGCGGGAACACCGGGGAGCTGTTTTTT.

The rearrangement links TRBV12-3 or TRBV12-4 to TRBJ2-2; no reliable D call. Trimming stripped 4 bases from V and 7 bases from J, with 10 bases between. The CDR3 contains 13 residues. The DNA of the CDR3 is TGTGCCAGCAGTTCCCATGAGGACGGGGAGCTGTTTTTT. It yields the protein CASSSHEDGELFF.

The chain couples TRBV18 to TRBJ1-1; D unclear. CDR1 KGHSH and CDR2 LQKENI come from the germline V gene. V lost 2 bases and J lost 6, with 13 bases in between. CDR3 length: 14 residues. CDR3 amino acids: CASSPSLASAEAFF. The CDR3 bases are TGTGCCAGCTCACCAAGTCTAGCCTCGGCTGAAGCTTTCTTT.

The count of this clone is one. The chain recombines TRBV7-8 with TRBJ2-7; 7 bases agree with TRBD1. The V segment lost 0 bases and the J segment 2 bases; nucleotides outside the gene matches: 4. The germline CDR1 and CDR2 sequences are SGHVS and FQNEAQ. This CDR3 contains 15 residues. CDR3 residues: CASSLANRGPYEQYF. The CDR3, as DNA: TGTGCCAGCAGCTTAGCCAACAGGGGTCCCTACGAGCAGTACTTC.

The chain uses TRBV18 and TRBJ2-5, with 7 positions matching TRBD1. CDR3 length: 13 residues. The germline CDR1 and CDR2 sequences are KGHSH and LQKENI. J was trimmed by 7 bases and V by 3 bases; bases with no gene match: 5. CDR3 in amino acids: CASSPKGAGTQYF. The CDR3 DNA is TGTGCCAGCTCACCCAAGGGGGCCGGGACCCAGTACTTC. The whole variable domain, filled in from reference TRBV18 and TRBJ2-5, reads NAGVMQNPRHLVRRRGQEARLRCSPMKGHSHVYWYRQLPEEGLKFMVYLQKENIIDESGMPKERFSAEFPKEGPSILRIQQVVRGDSAAYFCASSPKGAGTQYFGPGTRLLVL.

The chain employs TRBV30 and TRBJ2-5; 8 bases fit TRBD2. V was clipped by 0 bases and J by 5 bases; unmatched bases: 5. This CDR3 has 14 amino acids. Germline CDR1 reads GTSNPN; CDR2 reads SVGIG (reference sequence). The CDR3 loop reads CAWSVGAGVETQYF. Here the CDR3 DNA reads TGTGCCTGGAGTGTTGGAGCGGGAGTGGAGACCCAGTACTTC.

The gene calls are TRBV9 and TRBJ2-1; 9 nucleotides align to TRBD1. The J segment lost 1 base and the V segment lost 6 bases, leaving 8 bases of the junction unmatched. This CDR3 region has 16 residues. Germline V CDR1 and CDR2: SGDLS, YYNGEE. The CDR3 DNA follows: TGTGCCAGCAACCACGGACAGGGGAGTTCCTACAATGAGCAGTTCTTC. Its translation: CASNHGQGSSYNEQFF. The full variable domain, rest sourced from reference TRBV9 and TRBJ2-1, is DSGVTQTPKHLITATGQRVTLRCSPRSGDLSVYWYQQSLDQGLQFLIQYYNGEERAKGNILERFSAQQFPDLHSELNLSSLELGDSALYFCASNHGQGSSYNEQFFGPGTRLTVL.

The chain couples TRBV19 to TRBJ2-2; D is perhaps TRBD2 (6 bases). The CDR3 length is 15 residues. The germline V gene has CDR1 LNHDA and CDR2 SQIVND (reference sequence). With 4 bases removed from V and 4 bases from J, the gap between germline ends came to 13 bases. CDR3 protein: CASSTWEVITGELFF. CDR3 sequence (DNA): TGTGCCAGTAGTACATGGGAGGTGATCACCGGGGAGCTGTTTTTT.

The rearrangement joins TRBV11-1 to TRBJ2-7; 7 bases match TRBD2. Trimming took 3 bases from V and 1 from J; bases not matched to a gene: 0. The CDR3 has 13 amino acids. Germline CDR1 is SGHAT and CDR2 is FQDESV (reference sequence). In DNA, the CDR3 is TGTGCCAGCAGCTTCGGGGGGTCCTACGAGCAGTACTTC. This codes for CASSFGGSYEQYF.

The rearrangement uses TRBV9 and TRBJ2-1, with 9 bases fitting TRBD1. J lost 3 bases, V lost 4 bases, and 17 bases had no gene match. The CDR3 sequence is 19 residues long. CDR1 is SGDLS and CDR2 is YYNGEE in the germline V gene. In DNA, the CDR3 is TGTGCCAGCAGCAGTCCCGGGACAGGGAAAAGTAGCGGCTACAATGAGCAGTTCTTC. Translated: CASSSPGTGKSSGYNEQFF.

The CDR3 region is CASSLAWGQGSEAFF. In DNA form, the CDR3 reads TGTGCCAGCAGCTTAGCGTGGGGACAGGGATCCGAAGCTTTCTTT. The chain has TRBV7-8 and TRBJ1-1; the match to TRBD1 covers 9 bases. The CDR3 contains 15 residues. Losses at the gene ends were 0 bases for V and 8 bases for J; bases not matched to a gene: 7. Germline CDR1 SGHVS, CDR2 FQNEAQ. The whole variable domain, filled in from reference TRBV7-8 and TRBJ1-1, reads GAGVSQSPRYKVAKRGQDVALRCDPISGHVSLFWYQQALGQGPEFLTYFQNEAQLDKSGLPSDRFFAERPEGSVSTLKIQRTQQEDSAVYLCASSLAWGQGSEAFFGQGTRLTVV.